The sequence of this T cell receptor (beta chain) was determined in a study of blood T cell repertoires in COVID-19. The table came from immunoSEQ multiplex PCR; TCRdb's copy has only in-frame clones and leaves some out. The sample holds 150,000 to 200,000 clones, approximately 86% seen once. CDR3 length: 14 amino acids. V gave up 6 bases and J gave up 1 base, with 11 bases separating them. Looked up from germline, CDR1 is MDHEN and CDR2 is SYDVKM. V is TRBV28 and J is TRBJ2-3; D is uncertain. Sample: peripheral blood. The receptor was isolated from a man aged 65-85 years with acute or convalescent COVID-19. The DNA of the CDR3 is TGTGCCAGCAGCCAGGTCTACCGCACAGATACGCAGTATTTT. Protein product: CASSQVYRTDTQYF. Together with reference TRBV28 and TRBJ2-3, the CDR3 gives the full variable domain: DVKVTQSSRYLVKRTGEKVFLECVQDMDHENMFWYRQDPGLGLRLIYFSYDVKMKEKGDIPEGYSVSREKKERFSLILESASTNQTSMYLCASSQVYRTDTQYFGPGTRLTVL.